This entry lists 18 T cell receptor beta chains sequenced from one sample in a study of blood T cell repertoires in COVID-19. Assay used: immunoSEQ multiplex PCR; TCRdb lists only in-frame clones, some missing. The data show about 120,000 clones, around 79% seen once. Sample: peripheral blood. All receptors derive from a man aged 50-60 years with acute or convalescent COVID-19.

In DNA, the CDR3 is TGCGCCAGCAGCCAAGGTGGGACAGGGATAAACCAAGAGACCCAGTACTTC. Its translation is CASSQGGTGINQETQYF. The chain combines TRBV4-1 with TRBJ2-5; TRBD1 matches 9 bases. Per the germline V gene, CDR1 is MGHRA and CDR2 is YSYEKL. Trimming at V came to 1 base and at J to 0 bases, leaving 6 bases not matched to a gene. The CDR3 length is 17 residues.

This CDR3 reads CASSPRQGRPEAFF. DNA of the CDR3: TGTGCCAGCAGCCCCCGGCAGGGTCGCCCTGAAGCTTTCTTT. The chain links TRBV5-6 to TRBJ1-1; weak D call: TRBD1 (5 bases). CDR3 length: 14 residues. V gave up 4 bases and J gave up 6 bases, with 16 bases separating them. Germline V gene data show CDR1 as SGHDT and CDR2 as YYEEEE.

Concerning this clone: Other DNA variants within this sample encode the same CDR3. This chain joins TRBV29-1 and TRBJ1-1, with 7 bases identical to TRBD1. The CDR3 loop spans 12 amino acids. Germline loops: CDR1 SQVTM, CDR2 ANQGSEA. V shed 3 bases, J shed 4 bases, and the junction held 2 bases outside the gene matches. CDR3 amino acids: CSVEGQSTEAFF. The CDR3 DNA follows: TGCAGCGTTGAGGGACAGAGCACTGAAGCTTTCTTT.

The chain joins TRBV3-1 (or the pseudogene TRBV3-2) to TRBJ2-3; no firm D call. The CDR3 has 13 amino acids. V gave up 1 base and J gave up 6 bases, with 8 bases separating them. CDR1 and CDR2 from the germline V gene are LGHDT and YNNKEL (reference sequence). The CDR3 reads CASSQVSRDTQYF. The CDR3 region has the DNA TGTGCCAGCAGCCAAGTTTCCCGTGATACGCAGTATTTT.

This clone was observed a handful of times. The chain links TRBV6-2 or TRBV6-3 to TRBJ2-1; 7 nucleotides align to TRBD1. Germline CDR1 reads MNHEY; CDR2 reads SVGEGT. The CDR3 extends over 12 amino acids. V dropped 6 bases and J dropped 10; count of bases not matched to a gene: 6. The CDR3 is CASSHQGGEQFF. CDR3 nucleotides: TGTGCCAGCAGCCACCAAGGGGGCGAGCAGTTCTTC.

This clone was observed once. The CDR3 sequence is CASSLLDQGGGSPLHF. The CDR3 DNA follows: TGCGCCAGCAGCTTGCTAGATCAGGGAGGAGGTTCACCCCTCCACTTT. The V and J genes are TRBV5-1 and TRBJ1-6, with D maybe TRBD1 (5 bases). Per germline, CDR1 SGHRS and CDR2 YFSETQ. The CDR3 sequence is 16 residues long. Trimming removed 1 base at V and 9 bases at J, with 17 bases between.

The chain couples TRBV6-4 to TRBJ1-2; tentatively, D is TRBD1 (5 bases). The germline V gene has CDR1 MRHNA and CDR2 SNTAGT. Trimming took off 4 bases at V and 7 bases at J, with 10 bases between the two ends. The length of the CDR3 is 12 residues. The DNA for the CDR3 is TGTGCCAGCAGTGGGTCAGGGTTTGGCTACACCTTC. Protein product: CASSGSGFGYTF.

Turning to this clone: This specimen includes other DNA sequences encoding the same CDR3. V is TRBV18 and J is TRBJ2-7, with TRBD2 identical over 8 bases. V lost 6 bases to trimming and J lost 5 bases; unmatched junction nucleotides: 3. The CDR3 spans 12 residues. Germline values: CDR1 KGHSH, CDR2 LQKENI. The CDR3, as DNA: TGTGCCAGCTCGCCGGGAGGGGACGAGCAGTACTTC. This translates into CASSPGGDEQYF.

CDR3 nucleotides: TGCGCCAGCAGCTTGTACAGTAACTCTGGAAACACCATATATTTT. It yields the protein CASSLYSNSGNTIYF. The chain employs TRBV5-1 and TRBJ1-3, with unresolved D. Germline V lookup: CDR1 SGHRS, CDR2 YFSETQ. Trimming stripped 1 base from V and 0 bases from J, with 8 bases between. The CDR3 consists of 15 residues.

The chain employs TRBV10-1 and TRBJ2-4; maybe TRBD2 (7 bases). The germline gives CDR1 WNHNN, CDR2 SYGVQD (reference sequence). The length of the CDR3 is 16 residues. V was trimmed by 8 bases and J by 0 bases, leaving 17 bases between them. CDR3 residues: CASPRGRVLAKNIQYF. CDR3 sequence (DNA): TGCGCCAGCCCGAGGGGGAGGGTACTAGCCAAAAACATTCAGTACTTC.

V usage is TRBV11-2 and J usage is TRBJ1-3; D is perhaps TRBD1 (5 bases). The CDR3 totals 15 residues. Germline V CDR1 and CDR2: SGHAT, FQNNGV. With 1 base removed from V and 0 bases from J, the gap between germline ends came to 7 bases. CDR3 in amino acids: CASSLAGLSGNTIYF. The DNA of the CDR3 is TGTGCCAGCAGCTTAGCGGGACTCTCTGGAAACACCATATATTTT.

The chain is built from TRBV4-2 and TRBJ2-4; TRBD2 matches at 10 bases. The CDR3 sequence is 21 residues long. V lost 0 bases and J lost 1; bases outside the gene matches: 15. The germline V gene has CDR1 LGHNA and CDR2 YNFKEQ. The chain's CDR3 is CASSQDAASGSSALAKNIQYF. CDR3 nucleotide sequence: TGTGCCAGCAGCCAAGACGCGGCTAGCGGGAGTTCGGCCCTCGCCAAAAACATTCAGTACTTC.

The chain couples TRBV4-1 to TRBJ2-3; 7 nucleotides line up with TRBD1. CDR3 length: 16 residues. J lost 1 base, V lost 5 bases, and 9 bases had no gene match. Germline lookup yields CDR1 MGHRA and CDR2 YSYEKL. CDR3 loop: CASSGEGAVGTDTQYF. The CDR3 DNA sequence: TGCGCCAGCAGCGGTGAGGGGGCGGTTGGCACAGATACGCAGTATTTT.

The J gene is TRBJ1-2, the V gene TRBV10-2; 9 bases agree with TRBD1. This CDR3 has 13 residues. Trimming cost V 2 bases and J 10 bases; bases outside gene matches: 5. CDR1 and CDR2 from the germline V gene are WSHSY and SAAADI. CDR3 region: CASSEGTGYAYTF. CDR3 bases: TGCGCCAGCAGTGAGGGGACAGGGTACGCCTACACCTTC.

A few counts support this clone. The chain links TRBV7-6 to TRBJ2-3, with D possibly matching TRBD2 (6 bases). V shed 3 bases and J shed 3 bases, with 13 bases lying between them. The CDR3 length is 15 residues. Germline V gives CDR1 SGHVS, CDR2 FNYEAQ. The CDR3 spells CASSLSTRETDTQYF. CDR3 coding DNA: TGTGCCAGCAGCTTGTCGACTAGAGAGACAGATACGCAGTATTTT.

This sequence joins TRBV25-1 and TRBJ1-2, with 7 bases matching TRBD1. CDR1 is MGHDK, CDR2 SYGVNS, per germline. This CDR3 comprises 13 residues. J gave up 4 bases and V 6 bases, and 5 bases lay outside the gene matches. The CDR3 DNA is TGTGCCAGCAGGCAGGGGGTAGGCTATGGCTACACCTTC. It specifies CASRQGVGYGYTF.

The rearrangement links TRBV19 to TRBJ2-7; tentatively, D is TRBD2 (6 bases). Germline V CDR1 and CDR2: LNHDA, SQIVND (reference sequence). The CDR3 is 13 residues long. Trimming removed 4 bases from V and 2 bases from J, with 9 bases in between. The CDR3 DNA follows: TGTGCCAGTAGTACGCGGAGGGCCTACGAGCAGTACTTC. Its protein is CASSTRRAYEQYF.

The chain has TRBV21-1 and TRBJ2-7; the table names TRBD1, a call not compared with the DNA. TRBV21-1 is annotated as a pseudogene. The CDR3 runs 15 residues. CDR3 region: CASSKKQGQFHEQYF. In DNA, the CDR3 is TGTGCCAGCAGCAAAAAGCAGGGACAGTTCCACGAGCAGTACTTC.